A selection of T cell receptor beta chains follows, all from one sample in a study of blood T cell repertoires in COVID-19. Method: immunoSEQ multiplex PCR; TCRdb's copy keeps in-frame clones and lacks some. The sample records approximately 170,000 clones, roughly 85% being singletons. The sequencing input was peripheral blood. These receptors originate from a woman at least 80 years old with acute or convalescent COVID-19. Both conserved end residues are part of each CDR3. A D gene is named only where the DNA matches it firmly. A clone size is listed for some rows: how often the clone was seen (once, few, many), or a class if it is expanded.

clone_size j_call d_call v_call cdr3_aa cdr3_nt
- TRBJ1-1 - TRBV3-1/TRBV3-2 CASSQGKRLVGTEAFF TGTGCCAGCAGCCAAGGGAAACGCCTAGTAGGCACTGAAGCTTTCTTT
- TRBJ2-1 TRBD1 TRBV9 CASSVGGRGINSEQFF TGTGCCAGCAGCGTAGGAGGCAGGGGGATCAATAGTGAGCAGTTCTTC
- TRBJ1-1 TRBD1 TRBV9 CASGQGMNTEAFF TGTGCCAGCGGACAGGGGATGAACACTGAAGCTTTCTTT
- TRBJ1-5 - TRBV19 CASSILNQPQHF TGTGCCAGTAGTATACTAAATCAGCCCCAGCATTTT
- TRBJ2-5 TRBD2 TRBV5-8 CASSLGLAVKETQYF TGTGCCAGCAGCTTAGGACTAGCGGTAAAAGAGACCCAGTACTTC
- TRBJ2-2 TRBD2 TRBV30 CAWSVFLGGRGELFF TGTGCCTGGAGTGTATTCCTTGGCGGGAGGGGGGAGCTGTTTTTT
- TRBJ2-7 TRBD1 TRBV7-2 CASRSGTGYEQYF TGTGCCAGCAGATCCGGGACAGGCTACGAGCAGTACTTC
- TRBJ2-1 TRBD2 TRBV7-2 CASRVAGPLNEQFF TGTGCCAGCAGAGTAGCGGGACCCCTCAATGAGCAGTTCTTC
few TRBJ1-5 - TRBV28 CASSPGGSGFNQPQHF TGTGCCAGCAGCCCCGGAGGCTCCGGCTTTAATCAGCCCCAGCATTTT
- TRBJ2-1 TRBD1 TRBV19 CASRNTGAYEQFF TGTGCCAGTAGAAATACAGGGGCCTATGAGCAGTTCTTC
- TRBJ2-3 - TRBV7-2 CASSLPTDTQYF TGTGCCAGCAGCTTACCAACAGATACGCAGTATTTT
many TRBJ2-7 - TRBV28 CASSSPGHEQYF TGTGCCAGCAGTTCCCCGGGTCACGAGCAGTACTTC
- TRBJ2-7 - TRBV9 CASSVGAGIGEQYF TGTGCCAGCAGCGTAGGAGCAGGTATAGGCGAGCAGTACTTC
- TRBJ2-2 - TRBV4-2 CASTQRVPGELFF TGTGCCAGCACACAACGGGTTCCAGGGGAGCTGTTTTTT
- TRBJ2-5 TRBD1 TRBV19 CASSITGGWQETQYF TGTGCCAGTAGTATTACAGGGGGTTGGCAAGAGACCCAGTACTTC
- TRBJ2-1 TRBD2 TRBV19 CASSIARSSGIRDEQFF TGTGCCAGTAGTATAGCCCGATCTAGCGGCATACGGGATGAGCAGTTCTTC
- TRBJ2-1 - TRBV24-1 CATSAYGSDEQFF TGTGCCACCAGTGCGTACGGGAGTGATGAGCAGTTCTTC
- TRBJ1-1 TRBD1 TRBV12-3/TRBV12-4 CASTEDRVTEAFF TGTGCCAGCACCGAGGACAGGGTCACTGAAGCTTTCTTT
- TRBJ2-5 - TRBV6-5 CASSTKETQYF TGTGCCAGCAGTACTAAGGAGACCCAGTACTTC
- TRBJ2-3 - TRBV7-2 CASSLGWPDTQYF TGTGCCAGCAGCTTAGGGTGGCCAGATACGCAGTATTTT
- TRBJ2-6 - TRBV5-6 CASSLPGWANVLTF TGTGCCAGCAGCTTGCCAGGGTGGGCCAACGTCCTGACTTTC
few TRBJ1-5 - TRBV28 CASREQGTNQPQHF TGTGCCAGCAGAGAGCAGGGGACAAATCAGCCCCAGCATTTT
- TRBJ1-5 - TRBV6-5 CASREGYSNQPQHF TGTGCCAGCAGGGAGGGTTATAGCAATCAGCCCCAGCATTTT
- TRBJ2-2 - TRBV28 CASSPVGRRTGELFF TGTGCCAGCAGTCCCGTAGGCCGGAGGACCGGGGAGCTGTTTTTT
few TRBJ1-6 TRBD1 TRBV5-1 CASSLGDRGSPLHF TGCGCCAGCAGCTTGGGGGACAGGGGTTCACCCCTCCACTTT
- TRBJ2-7 - TRBV28 CASSFHGAGNSYEQYF TGTGCCAGCAGTTTTCATGGGGCAGGGAACTCCTACGAGCAGTACTTC
- TRBJ1-1 TRBD1 TRBV27 CASSPRQGANTEAFF TGTGCCAGCAGTCCCCGACAGGGGGCAAACACTGAAGCTTTCTTT
- TRBJ1-2 TRBD1 TRBV29-1 CSVAGYRDRDGYTF TGCAGCGTTGCGGGTTACCGGGACAGGGATGGCTACACCTTC
- TRBJ2-1 TRBD2 TRBV6-4 CASSEKTSGTEEQFF TGTGCCAGCAGTGAGAAGACTAGCGGGACCGAGGAGCAGTTCTTC
- TRBJ2-1 - TRBV5-4 CASSLGTVGSYNEQFF TGTGCCAGCAGCTTGGGGACAGTAGGCTCCTACAATGAGCAGTTCTTC
- TRBJ2-7 - TRBV6-2/TRBV6-3 CASSRDFQSSYEQYF TGTGCCAGCAGTCGGGACTTTCAAAGCTCCTACGAGCAGTACTTC
- TRBJ2-3 TRBD2 TRBV7-2 CASTLGRVGHTQYF TGTGCCAGCACCCTAGGGAGGGTGGGGCATACGCAGTATTTT
- TRBJ2-7 TRBD2 TRBV24-1 CATSGGSGSSRYEQYF TGTGCCACCAGTGGCGGTAGCGGGTCTAGTAGGTACGAGCAGTACTTC
- TRBJ1-5 - TRBV28 CATKEGDPNQPQHF TGTGCCACCAAAGAGGGGGACCCGAATCAGCCCCAGCATTTT
- TRBJ1-1 - TRBV7-7 CASSLDRTTEAFF TGTGCCAGCAGCTTAGACAGGACCACTGAAGCTTTCTTT
- TRBJ2-2 TRBD2 TRBV19 CASSTGTSGGTGELFF TGTGCCAGTAGTACAGGGACTAGCGGGGGGACCGGGGAGCTGTTTTTT
- TRBJ2-7 TRBD2 TRBV30 CAWSTRTSGTAYEQYF TGTGCCTGGAGTACCCGGACTAGCGGGACCGCCTACGAGCAGTACTTC
- TRBJ2-1 - TRBV30 CAWRNQGLIHNEQFF TGTGCCTGGAGGAACCAGGGCCTCATCCACAATGAGCAGTTCTTC
once TRBJ1-3 - TRBV6-5 CASRTDSLSGNTIYF TGTGCCAGCAGGACGGACAGCCTCTCTGGAAACACCATATATTTT
once TRBJ2-7 - TRBV5-1 CASSLETGAYEQYF TGCGCCAGCAGCTTGGAGACAGGAGCCTACGAGCAGTACTTC
- TRBJ2-7 - TRBV18 CASSPGDFLSSSYEQYF TGTGCCAGCTCACCCGGGGATTTTCTTTCCAGCTCCTACGAGCAGTACTTC
- TRBJ2-2 - TRBV19 CASSIAASGVRTGELFF TGTGCCAGTAGTATAGCTGCGAGCGGAGTAAGGACCGGGGAGCTGTTTTTT